This T cell receptor beta chain was sequenced in a study of neoadjuvant nivolumab and ipilimumab in lung cancer. Germline V gene data show CDR1 as SGHNT and CDR2 as YYREEE (reference sequence). The CDR3 is made up of 13 amino acids. Unmatched junction bases numbered 8, after V lost 4 bases and J lost 8 bases. Sequenced by immunoSEQ multiplex PCR; TCRdb stores in-frame clones only, minus some. The sample includes some 13,000 clones, approximately 71% of them seen just once. The receptor was derived from an adult with non-small cell lung cancer. The sample here was peripheral blood, taken after neoadjuvant nivolumab, alone or with ipilimumab, at or shortly before surgery. The chain recombines TRBV5-4 with TRBJ1-2; 7 bases match TRBD1. CDR3 coding DNA: TGTGCCAGCAGCCTAGACAGGGCGGAAGGCTACACCTTC. Amino acids: CASSLDRAEGYTF.